A single sample gave rise to the 3 T cell receptor beta chains below, sequenced in a study of spatial heterogeneity in lung cancer. Time point: sample taken at primary tumor resection. Whole RNA was taken from tumor, nontumor lung or frozen PBMC; it was then sequenced unsorted. TCRdb independently ran MiXCR on the 5' RACE reads; one entry per CDR3 protein. The profile shows almost 75,000 distinct CDR3 sequences, roughly 15% of them singletons. The sequencing used PBMCs, collected at surgery. These receptors all come from a male donor with early-stage non-small cell lung cancer.

This clonotype has a count of ten or more. This chain links TRBV19 with TRBJ2-1; the D gene is possibly TRBD2 (6 bases). V dropped 10 bases and J dropped 9 bases, with 19 bases sitting between them. The germline gives CDR1 LNHDA, CDR2 SQIVND (reference sequence). CDR3 size: 13 residues. CDR3 sequence: CATEQRVGGEQFF. CDR3 DNA sequence: TGTGCCACCGAACAGCGGGTGGGCGGTGAGCAGTTCTTC.

CDR3 amino acids: CASGSWLSGTANTGELFF. DNA for the CDR3: TGTGCTAGTGGTTCCTGGTTAAGTGGGACAGCGAACACCGGGGAGCTGTTTTTT. The genes are TRBV12-5 and TRBJ2-2; 7 nucleotides agree with TRBD1. Germline V lookup: CDR1 LGHNT, CDR2 FRNRAP. The V gene end was trimmed by 4 bases and the J gene end by 0 bases; junction bases not matched to a gene: 11. The CDR3 runs 18 residues.

This clonotype was found a few times. The CDR3 coding sequence is TGCGCCAGCAGCCAAGCGCCAGGGCTGGGGACTGAAGCTTTCTTT. Translated: CASSQAPGLGTEAFF. The chain links TRBV4-3 to TRBJ1-1; maybe TRBD1 (5 bases). This CDR3 spans 15 amino acids. Germline loops: CDR1 LGHNA, CDR2 YSLEER. Trimming removed 1 base at V and 5 bases at J, with 14 bases between.